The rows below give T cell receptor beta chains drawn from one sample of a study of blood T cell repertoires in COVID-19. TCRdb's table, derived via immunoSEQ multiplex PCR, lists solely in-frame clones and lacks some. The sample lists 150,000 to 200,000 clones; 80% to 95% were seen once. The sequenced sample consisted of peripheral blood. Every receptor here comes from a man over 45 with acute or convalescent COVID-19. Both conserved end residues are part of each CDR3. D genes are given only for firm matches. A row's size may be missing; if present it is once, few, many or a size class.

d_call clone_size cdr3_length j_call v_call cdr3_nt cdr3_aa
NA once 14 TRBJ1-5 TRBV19 TGTGCCAGTAGTATAGATCGACAAAATCAGCCCCAGCATTTT CASSIDRQNQPQHF
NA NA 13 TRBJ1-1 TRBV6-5 TGTGCCAGCAGTTACTCGAGGCAGAGTGAAGCTTTCTTT CASSYSRQSEAFF
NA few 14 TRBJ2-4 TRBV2 TGTGCCAGCACGCGGAGGCAGCTACAAAACATTCAGTACTTC CASTRRQLQNIQYF
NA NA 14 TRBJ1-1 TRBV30 TGTGCCTGGACAACGGGGAAGGGTAATCCTGAAGCTTTCTTT CAWTTGKGNPEAFF
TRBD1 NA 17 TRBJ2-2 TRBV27 TGTGCCAGCAGTCTCCTCGGACAGGGGGCGGGCACCGGGGAGCTGTTTTTT CASSLLGQGAGTGELFF
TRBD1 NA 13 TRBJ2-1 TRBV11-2 TGTGCCAGCAGCGGCGACAGGGCTCATGAGCAGTTCTTC CASSGDRAHEQFF
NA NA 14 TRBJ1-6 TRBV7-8 TGTGCCAGCAGCTTAGACAGCTATAATTCACCCCTCCACTTT CASSLDSYNSPLHF
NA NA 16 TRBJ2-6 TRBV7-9 TGTGCCAGCAGCTTAAGGAGGGGCTCTGGGGCCAACGTCCTGACTTTC CASSLRRGSGANVLTF
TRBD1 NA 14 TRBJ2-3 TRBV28 TGTGCCAGCAGGGGACAGGGGAGCACAGATACGCAGTATTTT CASRGQGSTDTQYF
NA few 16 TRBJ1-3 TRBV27 TGTGCCAGCAGTTTATACGCAGGGAACTCTGGAAACACCATATATTTT CASSLYAGNSGNTIYF
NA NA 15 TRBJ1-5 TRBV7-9 TGTGCCAGCAGCTTAGGCGAGGAGGGGCATCAGCCCCAGCATTTT CASSLGEEGHQPQHF
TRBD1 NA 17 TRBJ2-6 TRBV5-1 TGCGCCACCCACCCCGGGACAGCTAGCTCTGGGGCCAACGTCCTGACTTTC CATHPGTASSGANVLTF
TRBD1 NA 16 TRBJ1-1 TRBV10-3 TGTGCCATCAGTGGTGGGGCAGGGGGGATGAACACTGAAGCTTTCTTT CAISGGAGGMNTEAFF
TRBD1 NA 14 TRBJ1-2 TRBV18 TGTGCCAGCTCACCCGACAGGGGTTCGGGGGGCTACACCTTC CASSPDRGSGGYTF
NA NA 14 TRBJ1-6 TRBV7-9 TGTGCCAGCAGCCCCAAGGGGGGGTATTCACCCCTCCACTTT CASSPKGGYSPLHF
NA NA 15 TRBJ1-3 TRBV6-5 TGTGCCAGCAGTTCGGGGTTCTACTCTGGAAACACCATATATTTT CASSSGFYSGNTIYF
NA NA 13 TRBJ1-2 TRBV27 TGTGCCAGCAGTTCAGCGGGGGCGGGGGGCTACACCTTC CASSSAGAGGYTF
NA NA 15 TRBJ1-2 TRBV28 TGTGCCAGCAGCTGGGCCGGGAGTAGAGGCTATGGCTACACCTTC CASSWAGSRGYGYTF
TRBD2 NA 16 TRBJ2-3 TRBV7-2 TGTGCCAGCAGCCTCCTGAGCGGGGGTCGCAGGAATACGCAGTATTTT CASSLLSGGRRNTQYF
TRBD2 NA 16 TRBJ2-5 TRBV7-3 TGTGCCAGCAGCCCCGGGATAGCGGGAGTTTTAGAGACCCAGTACTTC CASSPGIAGVLETQYF
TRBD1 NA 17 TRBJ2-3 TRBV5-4 TGTGCCAGCAGCTTGCGGACAGGGGGCGCTCGGACAGATACGCAGTATTTT CASSLRTGGARTDTQYF
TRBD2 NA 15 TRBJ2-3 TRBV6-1 TGTGCCAGCAGTGAAGGGGGGGGAGGCACAGATACGCAGTATTTT CASSEGGGGTDTQYF
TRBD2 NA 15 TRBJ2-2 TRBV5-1 TGCGCCAGCAGCAGGACTAGCGGGGTCACCGGGGAGCTGTTTTTT CASSRTSGVTGELFF
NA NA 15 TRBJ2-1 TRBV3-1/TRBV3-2 TGTGCCAGCAGCCAAGCGGAGAGCTCCTACAATGAGCAGTTCTTC CASSQAESSYNEQFF
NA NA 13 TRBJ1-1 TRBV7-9 TGTGCCAGCAGCCGTACAACGAACACTGAAGCTTTCTTT CASSRTTNTEAFF
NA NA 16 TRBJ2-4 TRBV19 TGTGCCAGTAACCCGGACGGGATAATAGCCAAAAACATTCAGTACTTC CASNPDGIIAKNIQYF
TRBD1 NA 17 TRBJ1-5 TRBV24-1 TGTGCCACCAGTGATCCTTCCGGGACAGCCGCCGGTCAGCCCCAGCATTTT CATSDPSGTAAGQPQHF
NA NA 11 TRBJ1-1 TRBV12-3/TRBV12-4 TGTGCCAGCAGGGCAGGTCTTGAAGCTTTCTTT CASRAGLEAFF
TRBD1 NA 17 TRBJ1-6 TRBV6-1 TGTGCCAGCAGTGAAGCAGGGTCAGGGGGCTATAATTCACCCCTCCACTTT CASSEAGSGGYNSPLHF
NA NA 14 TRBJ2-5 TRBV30 TGTGCCTGGAGTCAGCAGACAGAAGTAGAGACCCAGTACTTC CAWSQQTEVETQYF
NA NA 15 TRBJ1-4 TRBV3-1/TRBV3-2 TGTGCCAGCAGCCCAGGACAGAAAAGTGGTGAAAAACTGTTTTTT CASSPGQKSGEKLFF
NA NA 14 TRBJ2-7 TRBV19 TGTGCCAGTAGTATAGTTGTACAAGACTACGAGCAGTACTTC CASSIVVQDYEQYF
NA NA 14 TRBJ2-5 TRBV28 TGTGCCAGCAGAACCCCGGAGGTGTGGGAGACCCAGTACTTC CASRTPEVWETQYF
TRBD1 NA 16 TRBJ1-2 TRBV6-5 TGTGCCAGCAGTTATCCCAATGACAGGGGGGCGGATGGCTACACCTTC CASSYPNDRGADGYTF
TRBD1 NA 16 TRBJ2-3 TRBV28 TGTGCCAGCAGTATGGGGACAGGGGCCACGACAGATACGCAGTATTTT CASSMGTGATTDTQYF
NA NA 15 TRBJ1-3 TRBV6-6 TGTGCCAGCAGTCCCGACAGGCTGGATGGAAACACCATATATTTT CASSPDRLDGNTIYF
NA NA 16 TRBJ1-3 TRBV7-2 TGTGCCAGCAGCTTAGCCGGGTCGGAACCTTCAAACACCATATATTTT CASSLAGSEPSNTIYF
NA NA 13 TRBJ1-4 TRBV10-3 TGTGCCATCAGTGAGGGGGCGGATGAAAAACTGTTTTTT CAISEGADEKLFF
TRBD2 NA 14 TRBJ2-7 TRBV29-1 TGCAGCGTCCTCCGAGCGGGAGGCAGGGGCGAGCAGTACTTC CSVLRAGGRGEQYF
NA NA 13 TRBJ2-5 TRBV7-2 TGTGCCAGCAGCTTACCGCCGGGAGAGACCCAGTACTTC CASSLPPGETQYF
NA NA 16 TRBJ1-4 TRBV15 TGTGCCACCAGCAGTGTAGGAGAAACAACTAATGAAAAACTGTTTTTT CATSSVGETTNEKLFF
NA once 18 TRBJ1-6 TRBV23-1 TGCGCCAGCAGTCAATCGAAGGTCAGGGAGGGGTATAATTCACCCCTCCACTTT CASSQSKVREGYNSPLHF
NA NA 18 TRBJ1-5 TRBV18 TGTGCCAGCTCTTCATCTGACGGAAGGCAGGGGTTTTATCAGCCCCAGCATTTT CASSSSDGRQGFYQPQHF
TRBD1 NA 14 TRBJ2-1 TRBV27 TGTGCCAGCAGTCCCACAGGGGTTAACGGTGAGCAGTTCTTC CASSPTGVNGEQFF
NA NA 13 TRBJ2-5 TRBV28 TGTGCCAGCGGGGGGGCTAGTCAAGAGACCCAGTACTTC CASGGASQETQYF
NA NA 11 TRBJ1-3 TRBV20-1 TGCAGTGCTAGAGTTCAGAACACCATATATTTT CSARVQNTIYF
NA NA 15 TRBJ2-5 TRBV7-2 TGTGCCAGCAGCTTATGGCGGGACCCCGGGGAGACCCAGTACTTC CASSLWRDPGETQYF
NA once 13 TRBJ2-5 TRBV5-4 TGTGCCAGCAGCCCGGGATCGCAAGAGACCCAGTACTTC CASSPGSQETQYF
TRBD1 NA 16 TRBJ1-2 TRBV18 TGTGCCAGCTCACTCGGACAGGCAGGGAGAGGTAGTGGCTACACCTTC CASSLGQAGRGSGYTF
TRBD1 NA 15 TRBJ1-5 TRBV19 TGTGCCAGTACTAGGACAGGGAATAGCAATCAGCCCCAGCATTTT CASTRTGNSNQPQHF
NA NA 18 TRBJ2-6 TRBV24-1 TGTGCCACCAGTGGGGGAGGACGGCAGAGCTCTGGGGCCAACGTCCTGACTTTC CATSGGGRQSSGANVLTF
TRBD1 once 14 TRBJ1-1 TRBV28 TGTGCCAGCAGTACCTTGGGACAGGGGGCTGAAGCTTTCTTT CASSTLGQGAEAFF
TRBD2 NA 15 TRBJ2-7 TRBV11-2 TGTGCCAGCAGCCCCCTGGGGACTAGCGGGAAGCAGCAGTACTTC CASSPLGTSGKQQYF
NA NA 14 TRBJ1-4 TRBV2 TGTGCCAGCAGGTTGTCAGGGATGGACGAAAAACTGTTTTTT CASRLSGMDEKLFF
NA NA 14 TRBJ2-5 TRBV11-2 TGTGCCAGCAGCTTAGCGGGGACTGGGGAGACCCAGTACTTC CASSLAGTGETQYF
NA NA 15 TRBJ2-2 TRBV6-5 TGTGCCAGCGGCCGCGCCTTAACGGGAGACGGGGAGCTGTTTTTT CASGRALTGDGELFF
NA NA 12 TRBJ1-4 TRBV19 TGTGCCAGTAACTCCGGGGATGAAAAACTGTTTTTT CASNSGDEKLFF
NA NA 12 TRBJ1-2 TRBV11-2 TGTGCCAGCAGCTTAGGCAGTTATGGCTACACCTTC CASSLGSYGYTF
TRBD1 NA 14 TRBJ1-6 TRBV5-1 TGCGCCAGCAGCTTTTCGGACAGGTCTTCACCCCTCCACTTT CASSFSDRSSPLHF